The 29 T cell receptor beta chains reported below all come from one sample, sequenced in a study of read filtering for tumor transcriptome and immune sequencing. From approximately 430 ng of RNA, a library with molecular barcoded alpha/delta and beta/gamma adaptors was made. TCRdb re-derived calls from the reads in MiXCR, one entry per CDR3 protein. The sample records about 130,000 distinct CDR3 sequences, about an eighth being singletons. Material: a population of CD138-negative cells sorted from bone marrow. The receptors here all came from a donor at least 40 years old with multiple myeloma.

This clonotype has ten or more counts. This rearrangement joins TRBV20-1 to TRBJ1-2; 8 bases fit TRBD1. CDR1 DFQATT and CDR2 SNEGSKA come from the germline V gene (reference sequence). V dropped 6 bases and J dropped 3; count of bases not matched to a gene: 3. The CDR3 extends over 12 amino acids. CDR3 DNA: TGCAGTGCCGACAGGGGAGACTATGGCTACACCTTC. This translates into CSADRGDYGYTF.

This clonotype was detected ten times or more. The CDR3: CASSVDRVPHF. Here the CDR3 DNA reads TGTGCCAGCAGCGTCGACAGGGTACCGCATTTT. This sequence joins TRBV9 and TRBJ1-5; 7 bases map to TRBD1. The length of the CDR3 is 11 residues. The germline gives CDR1 SGDLS, CDR2 YYNGEE. V was clipped by 2 bases and J by 15 bases; unmatched bases: 5.

This clonotype was recorded at least ten times. The genes are TRBV29-1 and TRBJ2-7, with D possibly matching TRBD1 (6 bases). The germline V gene encodes CDR1 SQVTM and CDR2 ANQGSEA. Trimming took 6 bases from V and 9 from J, leaving 18 bases between them. The CDR3 consists of 12 residues. In DNA form, the CDR3 reads TGCAGCGTCCGGACAGACCAGGGCAGGCAGTACTTC. It encodes CSVRTDQGRQYF.

CDR3 protein: CASSPEAGNTGELFF. The CDR3 DNA reads as TGTGCCAGCTCTCCCGAAGCCGGTAACACCGGGGAGCTGTTTTTT. The rearrangement links TRBV18 to TRBJ2-2, with unresolved D. Deletions cut 6 bases from V and 2 bases from J, with 13 bases between. The CDR3 runs 15 residues. From germline, CDR1 is KGHSH and CDR2 LQKENI.

This clonotype was found a few times. The CDR3 nucleotides are TGTGCCAGCAGTTTATCTGCCAGGCGGAGTGAAAAACTGTTTTTT. This translates into CASSLSARRSEKLFF. The chain links TRBV28 to TRBJ1-4; D remains unclear. The CDR3 has 15 amino acids. Trimming took off 1 base at V and 7 bases at J, with 13 bases between the two ends. The V gene's germline CDR1 is MDHEN and CDR2 SYDVKM.

As concerns this clonotype: The junction shows a germline mismatch at one end, possibly a read error. The chain employs TRBV29-1 and TRBJ2-3, with TRBD1 matching over 9 bases. Germline V CDR1 and CDR2: SQVTM, ANQGSEA. The CDR3 extends over 16 amino acids. The CDR3 bases are TGCAGCGTTGAATCTAGGGAGGGACAGGGTACAGATACGCGGTATTTT. It yields the protein CSVESREGQGTDTRYF.

At least ten counts were recorded for this clonotype. V gene TRBV5-5 combines with J gene TRBJ2-5; 10 nucleotides match TRBD1. V was clipped by 4 bases and J by 5 bases; unmatched bases: 5. The CDR3 sequence is 14 residues long. CDR1 is SGHKS and CDR2 is YYEKEE in the germline V gene (reference sequence). DNA for the CDR3: TGTGCCAGCAGCCAGACAGGGGGCGGTGAGACCCAGTACTTC. This gives the protein CASSQTGGGETQYF.

Details on this clonotype: A much larger clonotype is one base distant, so this may be a read error. Given the absence of the conserved phenylalanine or tryptophan at the CDR3 end, a read error is likely. The CDR3 nucleotides read TGTGCCAGCAGTTTAGGGCGGGTGTTACAAGAGACCCAGTACCTC. Translated, it gives CASSLGRVLQETQYL. The chain joins TRBV28 to TRBJ2-5, with a possible D match to TRBD2 (5 bases). V was shortened by 2 bases and J by 2 bases, with 12 bases between the two germline ends. CDR1 is MDHEN and CDR2 is SYDVKM in the germline V gene. The CDR3 length is 15 residues.

This clonotype was detected many times. The chain recombines TRBV5-1 with TRBJ1-2; no definite D call. The CDR3 is made up of 16 amino acids. Germline loops: CDR1 SGHRS, CDR2 YFSETQ. Trimming left V 4 bases short and J 1 base short, with 17 bases between. The CDR3 region has the DNA TGCGCCAGCAGCGAAAGCCAAGTGGACGTTAACTATGGCTACACCTTC. Translating gives CASSESQVDVNYGYTF.

This clonotype showed up many times. The chain combines TRBV6-2 or TRBV6-3 with TRBJ2-1; D possibly corresponds to TRBD2 (5 bases). V lost 5 bases to trimming and J lost 3 bases, with 20 bases between them. Germline assignment: CDR1 MNHEY and CDR2 SVGEGT. The CDR3 runs to 17 residues. The CDR3 reads CASSTRSWSGNYNEQFF. Here the CDR3 DNA reads TGTGCCAGCAGTACCCGTTCCTGGTCGGGGAACTACAATGAGCAGTTCTTC.

The sample holds many counts of this clonotype. The gene calls are TRBV5-1 and TRBJ2-1; D may be TRBD1 (6 bases). The V and J ends lost 4 bases and 4 bases respectively, with 15 bases between them. Germline-derived CDR1 and CDR2 are SGHRS and YFSETQ. CDR3 size: 15 residues. The CDR3 region is CASSPRWTEYNEQFF. CDR3 bases: TGCGCCAGCAGCCCCCGGTGGACAGAATACAATGAGCAGTTCTTC.

This clonotype turned up a few times. The rearrangement links TRBV5-1 to TRBJ2-2; D call uncertain. Germline CDR1 and CDR2: SGHRS and YFSETQ. V gave up 4 bases and J gave up 8 bases, with 12 bases separating them. The CDR3 extends over 13 amino acids. The CDR3 protein is CASSPDPAGELFF. CDR3 nucleotides: TGCGCCAGCAGCCCAGACCCCGCGGGGGAGCTGTTTTTT.

This clonotype was picked up many times. This chain uses TRBV19 with TRBJ2-3; TRBD2 matches at 8 bases. CDR1 LNHDA and CDR2 SQIVND come from the germline V gene (reference sequence). The CDR3 runs 15 residues. Trimming removed 3 bases from V and 2 bases from J; junction bases left unmatched: 4. CDR3 amino acids: CASSIRGGATDTQYF. Here the CDR3 DNA reads TGTGCCAGTAGTATCCGGGGGGGGGCCACAGATACGCAGTATTTT.

Only a few counts were recorded for this clonotype. V is TRBV12-3 or TRBV12-4 and J is TRBJ2-1, with TRBD2 matching 8 bases. The CDR3 extends over 20 amino acids. Trimming cost V 3 bases and J 0 bases; bases outside gene matches: 16. CDR3 region: CASSFDGFSGMSSSYNEQFF. DNA of the CDR3: TGTGCCAGCAGTTTCGACGGGTTTAGCGGGATGAGTAGCTCCTACAATGAGCAGTTCTTC.

On this clonotype itself: One junction end disagrees with the germline gene, perhaps due to a read error. The V call is TRBV29-1, the J call TRBJ2-1; D is unresolved. Germline CDR1 reads SQVTM; CDR2 reads ANQGSEA. The CDR3 has 12 residues. The CDR3 loop reads CSVRRQWNEQPF. DNA for the CDR3: TGCAGCGTCAGACGCCAGTGGAATGAGCAGCCCTTC.

This clonotype has only a few counts. This could be a read error, since a much larger clone is one nucleotide away. CDR3 nucleotides: TGTGCCAGCAGCTCTCTCGGGAGTAATTCACCCTACAATGAGCAGTTCTTC. This translates into CASSSLGSNSPYNEQFF. V usage is TRBV7-9 and J usage is TRBJ2-1; perhaps TRBD2 as D (6 bases). From germline, CDR1 is SEHNR and CDR2 FQNEAQ (reference sequence). This CDR3 spans 17 amino acids. Trimming shortened V by 4 bases and J by 2 bases, and 18 bases separated the two germline ends. The whole variable domain, remainder taken from reference TRBV7-9 and TRBJ2-1, is DTGVSQNPRHKITKRGQNVTFRCDPISEHNRLYWYRQTLGQGPEFLTYFQNEAQLEKSRLLSDRFSAERPKGSFSTLEIQRTEQGDSAMYLCASSSLGSNSPYNEQFFGPGTRLTVL.

This clonotype was counted many times. This chain connects TRBV29-1 to TRBJ1-4; 12 nucleotides align to TRBD1. This CDR3 has 15 amino acids. J lost 2 bases, V lost 6 bases, and 4 bases had no gene match. CDR1 is SQVTM, CDR2 ANQGSEA, per germline. In nucleotides, the CDR3 is TGCAGCGTGCTGGGACAGGGGGCGACTAATGAAAAACTGTTTTTT. It encodes CSVLGQGATNEKLFF.

The table lists this clonotype with many counts. This sequence joins TRBV10-2 and TRBJ2-3, with TRBD2 identical over 8 bases. With 6 bases clipped from V and 1 base from J, the junction kept 6 bases outside the gene matches. The CDR3 length is 15 residues. Per germline, CDR1 WSHSY and CDR2 SAAADI. The CDR3 region is CASRDSGVGTDTQYF. As DNA, the CDR3 is TGCGCCAGCAGAGATAGCGGGGTCGGCACAGATACGCAGTATTTT.

This clonotype was picked up many times. The rearrangement uses TRBV12-3 or TRBV12-4 and TRBJ1-4; a possible D gene is TRBD1 (5 bases). The CDR3 is 14 residues long. V was shortened by 5 bases and J by 3 bases, with 10 bases between the two germline ends. CDR3 region: CASSIQGANEKLFF. As DNA, the CDR3 is TGTGCCAGCAGTATCCAGGGTGCTAATGAAAAACTGTTTTTT.

This clonotype occurred many times. The chain couples TRBV20-1 to TRBJ2-1; a possible D gene is TRBD2 (6 bases). With 3 bases removed from V and 7 bases from J, the gap between germline ends came to 10 bases. There are 12 residues in the CDR3. Per the germline V gene, CDR1 is DFQATT and CDR2 is SNEGSKA (reference sequence). CDR3 protein: CSASGSWNEQFF. The CDR3 region has the DNA TGCAGTGCTAGCGGGAGTTGGAATGAGCAGTTCTTC.

This clonotype was counted only a few times. The chain uses TRBV5-1 and TRBJ2-2, with 9 bases lining up with TRBD2. This CDR3 is built from 16 residues. The V segment lost 0 bases and the J segment 6 bases; nucleotides outside the gene matches: 6. In germline, CDR1 is SGHRS, CDR2 YFSETQ. The CDR3 sequence is CASSLGTSDRAGELFF. CDR3 bases: TGCGCCAGCAGCTTGGGGACTAGCGACAGAGCCGGGGAGCTGTTTTTT.

This clonotype came up many times. The CDR3 here is CSVDLAGTDTQYF. The CDR3 bases are TGCAGCGTTGACCTAGCAGGCACAGATACGCAGTATTTT. The chain links TRBV29-1 to TRBJ2-3; D possibly corresponds to TRBD2 (5 bases). From germline, CDR1 is SQVTM and CDR2 ANQGSEA. This CDR3 has 13 amino acids. Trimming removed 3 bases from V and 1 base from J, with 8 bases in between.

V usage is TRBV29-1 and J usage is TRBJ1-1; the D is unclear. Trimming shortened V by 4 bases and J by 1 base, and 25 bases separated the two germline ends. Per the germline V gene, CDR1 is SQVTM and CDR2 is ANQGSEA. The CDR3 contains 18 residues. The CDR3: CSVVRLGIGRRTNTEAFF. CDR3 DNA: TGCAGCGTTGTTCGTCTCGGCATCGGTCGGAGGACGAACACTGAAGCTTTCTTT.

This clonotype was seen many times. This chain links TRBV24-1 with TRBJ2-1; D may match TRBD1 or TRBD2 (5 bases each). This CDR3 has 15 residues. Trimming took 9 bases from V and 3 from J, leaving 17 bases between them. From germline, CDR1 is KGHDR and CDR2 SFDVKD. CDR3 amino acids: CATSKSGTVYNEQFF. The CDR3 bases are TGTGCCACCTCCAAGTCTGGGACGGTCTACAATGAGCAGTTCTTC.

This clonotype showed up many times. The chain employs TRBV5-1 and TRBJ2-3, with D maybe TRBD2 (6 bases). Germline V gives CDR1 SGHRS, CDR2 YFSETQ. CDR3 length: 13 amino acids. Trimming took off 7 bases at V and 2 bases at J, with 11 bases between the two ends. The CDR3 DNA reads TGCGCCAGCTTTAGCGGAAACACAGATACGCAGTATTTT. This codes for CASFSGNTDTQYF.

This clonotype was counted at least ten times. This chain links TRBV20-1 with TRBJ1-1, with D unresolved. The CDR3 runs to 13 residues. Germline CDR1 reads DFQATT; CDR2 reads SNEGSKA (reference sequence). Trimming cost V 0 bases and J 1 base, with 6 bases left between them. The CDR3 bases are TGCAGTGCTAGAGAAAACTGGAACACTGAAGCTTTCTTT. This sequence encodes CSARENWNTEAFF.

At least ten counts were recorded for this clonotype. The chain is built from TRBV6-5 and TRBJ2-2; D uncertain. V lost 6 bases to trimming and J lost 0 bases, with 14 bases between them. The CDR3 consists of 16 residues. The germline CDR1 and CDR2 sequences are MNHEY and SVGAGI. Here the CDR3 reads CASRRSQTANTGELFF. As DNA, the CDR3 is TGTGCCAGCAGGAGGTCTCAGACCGCGAACACCGGGGAGCTGTTTTTT.

This clonotype was counted a few times. The chain is built from TRBV7-9 and TRBJ1-1, with a possible D match to TRBD1 (6 bases). V lost 4 bases, J lost 8 bases, and 11 bases lay in between. The CDR3 length is 12 residues. Germline V gene lookup returns CDR1 SEHNR and CDR2 FQNEAQ (reference sequence). The CDR3 loop reads CASSYGTQEAFF. CDR3 coding DNA: TGTGCCAGCAGCTACGGGACACAAGAAGCTTTCTTT.

This clonotype was recorded at least ten times. The chain is built from TRBV28 and TRBJ2-1; 12 nucleotides match TRBD2. Germline CDR1 MDHEN, CDR2 SYDVKM. V gave up 5 bases and J gave up 4 bases; unmatched junction bases: 18. This CDR3 has 20 amino acids. The CDR3 sequence: CASSPIPGLAGASAYNEQFF. The CDR3 DNA follows: TGTGCCAGCAGTCCAATCCCGGGACTAGCGGGTGCTTCGGCTTACAATGAGCAGTTCTTC.